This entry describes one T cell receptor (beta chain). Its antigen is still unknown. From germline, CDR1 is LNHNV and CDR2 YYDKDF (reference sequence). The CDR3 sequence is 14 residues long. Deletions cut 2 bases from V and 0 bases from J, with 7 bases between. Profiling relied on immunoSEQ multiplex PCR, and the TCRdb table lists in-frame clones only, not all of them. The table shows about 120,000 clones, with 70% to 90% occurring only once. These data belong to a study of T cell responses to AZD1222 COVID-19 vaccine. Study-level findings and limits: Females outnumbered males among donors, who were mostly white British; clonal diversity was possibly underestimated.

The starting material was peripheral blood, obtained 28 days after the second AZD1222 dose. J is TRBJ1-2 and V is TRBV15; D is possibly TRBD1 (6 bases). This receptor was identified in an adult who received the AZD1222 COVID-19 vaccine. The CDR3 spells CATSRTGSNYGYTF. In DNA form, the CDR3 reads TGTGCCACCAGCAGAACAGGGTCTAACTATGGCTACACCTTC.